The TCR beta chain under discussion was sequenced for a study of blood T cell repertoires in COVID-19. About the research overall: Acute and convalescent COVID-19 samples came from the United States, Italy and Spain. The analysed material was cDNA or gDNA that came from T cells, B-cell-depleted T cells, or PBMCs.

The CDR3 totals 14 residues. Germline V gene sequence: CDR1 SGHVS, CDR2 FQNEAQ. V lost 4 bases, J lost 6 bases, and 16 bases lay in between. Authors' methods: Estimates of nucleated cell counts were drawn from the amplification of reference gene primers. The method was immunoSEQ multiplex PCR; TCRdb's version includes in-frame clones alone and lacks a portion of them. V and J calls and clone size follow that table, whereas D and trimming were derived from the DNA. The profile shows about 140,000 clones, approximately 85% of them singletons. This TCR came from a man between 65 and 80 years old with acute or convalescent COVID-19. The material sequenced was peripheral blood. The V call is TRBV7-8, the J call TRBJ2-7; possible D gene TRBD2, 6 bases. The CDR3 DNA reads as TGTGCCAGCAGCTACCGTCTGGGGGGAACCGAGCAGTACTTC. Amino acid sequence: CASSYRLGGTEQYF.